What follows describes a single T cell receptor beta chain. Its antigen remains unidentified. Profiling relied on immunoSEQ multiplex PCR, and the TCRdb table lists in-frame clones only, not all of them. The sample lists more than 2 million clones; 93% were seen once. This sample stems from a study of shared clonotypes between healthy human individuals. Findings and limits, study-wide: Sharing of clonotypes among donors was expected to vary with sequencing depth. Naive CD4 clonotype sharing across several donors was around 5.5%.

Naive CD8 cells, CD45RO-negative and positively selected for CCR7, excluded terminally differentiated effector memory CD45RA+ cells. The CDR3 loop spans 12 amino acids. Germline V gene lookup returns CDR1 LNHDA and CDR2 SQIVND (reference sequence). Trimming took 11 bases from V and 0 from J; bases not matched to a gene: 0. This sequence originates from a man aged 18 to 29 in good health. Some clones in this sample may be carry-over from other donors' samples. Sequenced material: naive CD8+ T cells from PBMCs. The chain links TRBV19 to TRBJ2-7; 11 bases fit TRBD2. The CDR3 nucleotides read TGTGCCGGGACTAGCGGCTCCTACGAGCAGTACTTC. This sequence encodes CAGTSGSYEQYF.